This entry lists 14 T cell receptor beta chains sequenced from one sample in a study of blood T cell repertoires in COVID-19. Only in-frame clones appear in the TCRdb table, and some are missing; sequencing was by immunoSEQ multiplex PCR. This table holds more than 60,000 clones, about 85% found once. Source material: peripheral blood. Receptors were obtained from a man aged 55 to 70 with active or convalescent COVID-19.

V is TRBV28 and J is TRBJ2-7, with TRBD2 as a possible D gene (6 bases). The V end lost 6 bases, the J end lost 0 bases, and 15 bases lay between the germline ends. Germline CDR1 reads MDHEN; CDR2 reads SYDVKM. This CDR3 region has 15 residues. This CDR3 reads CASRVEGRGSYEQYF. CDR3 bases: TGTGCCAGCAGGGTGGAGGGGCGCGGCTCCTACGAGCAGTACTTC.

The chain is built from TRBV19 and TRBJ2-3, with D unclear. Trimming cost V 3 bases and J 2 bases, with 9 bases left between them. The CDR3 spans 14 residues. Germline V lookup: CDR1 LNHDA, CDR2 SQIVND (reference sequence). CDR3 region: CASSIAQHTDTQYF. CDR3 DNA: TGTGCCAGTAGTATTGCACAGCACACAGATACGCAGTATTTT.

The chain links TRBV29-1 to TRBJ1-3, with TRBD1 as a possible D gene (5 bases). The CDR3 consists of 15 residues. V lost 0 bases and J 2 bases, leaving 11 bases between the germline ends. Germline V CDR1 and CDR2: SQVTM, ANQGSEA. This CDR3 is CSVEDRVGAGNTIYF. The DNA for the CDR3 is TGCAGCGTTGAAGATCGGGTAGGGGCTGGAAACACCATATATTTT.

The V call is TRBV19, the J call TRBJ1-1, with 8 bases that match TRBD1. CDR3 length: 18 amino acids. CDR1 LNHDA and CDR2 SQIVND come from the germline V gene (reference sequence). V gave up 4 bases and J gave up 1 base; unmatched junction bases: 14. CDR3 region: CASSTPQYLTGGNTEAFF. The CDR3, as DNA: TGTGCCAGTAGTACGCCCCAGTACCTAACAGGGGGGAACACTGAAGCTTTCTTT.

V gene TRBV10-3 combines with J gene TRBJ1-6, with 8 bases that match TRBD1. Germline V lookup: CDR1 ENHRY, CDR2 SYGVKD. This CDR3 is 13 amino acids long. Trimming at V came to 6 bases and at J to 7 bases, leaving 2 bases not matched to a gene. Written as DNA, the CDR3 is TGTGCCATCAGACAGGGGGGAAATTCACCCCTCCACTTT. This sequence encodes CAIRQGGNSPLHF.

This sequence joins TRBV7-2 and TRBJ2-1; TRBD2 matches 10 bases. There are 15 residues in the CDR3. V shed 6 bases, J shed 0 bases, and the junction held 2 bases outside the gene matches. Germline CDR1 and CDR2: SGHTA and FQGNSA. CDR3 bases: TGTGCCAGCAGAGAGCGGGGGGGCTCCTACAATGAGCAGTTCTTC. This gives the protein CASRERGGSYNEQFF.

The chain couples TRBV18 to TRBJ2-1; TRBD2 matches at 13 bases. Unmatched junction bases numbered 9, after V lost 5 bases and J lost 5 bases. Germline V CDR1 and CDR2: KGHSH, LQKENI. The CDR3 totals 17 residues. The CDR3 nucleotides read TGTGCCAGCTCAGCCCCCAGACTAGCGGGGGGCCACAATGAGCAGTTCTTC. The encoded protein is CASSAPRLAGGHNEQFF.

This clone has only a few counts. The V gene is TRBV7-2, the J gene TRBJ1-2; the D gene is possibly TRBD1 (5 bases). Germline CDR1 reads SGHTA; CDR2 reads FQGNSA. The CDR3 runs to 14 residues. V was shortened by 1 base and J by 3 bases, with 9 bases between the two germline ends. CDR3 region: CASSLDRLDYGYTF. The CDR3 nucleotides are TGTGCCAGCAGCTTAGACAGGCTCGACTATGGCTACACCTTC.

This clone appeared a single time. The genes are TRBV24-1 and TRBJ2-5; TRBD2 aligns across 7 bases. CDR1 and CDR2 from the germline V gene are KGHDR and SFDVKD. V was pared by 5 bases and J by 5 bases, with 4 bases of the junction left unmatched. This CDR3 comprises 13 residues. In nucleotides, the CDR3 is TGTGCCACCAGTGCCTGGGGGGGGGAGACCCAGTACTTC. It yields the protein CATSAWGGETQYF.

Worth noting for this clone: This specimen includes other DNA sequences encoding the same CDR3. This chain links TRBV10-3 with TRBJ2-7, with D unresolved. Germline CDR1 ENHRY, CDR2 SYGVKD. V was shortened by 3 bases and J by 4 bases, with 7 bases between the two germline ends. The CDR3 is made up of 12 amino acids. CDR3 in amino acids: CAISDSAYEQYF. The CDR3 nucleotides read TGTGCCATCAGTGACAGCGCGTACGAGCAGTACTTC.

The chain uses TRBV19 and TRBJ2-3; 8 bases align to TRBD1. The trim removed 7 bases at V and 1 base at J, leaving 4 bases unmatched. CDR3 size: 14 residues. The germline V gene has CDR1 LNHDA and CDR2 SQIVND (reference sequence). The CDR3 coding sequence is TGTGCCAGTACCACGGGACAGGGCACAGATACGCAGTATTTT. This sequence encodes CASTTGQGTDTQYF.

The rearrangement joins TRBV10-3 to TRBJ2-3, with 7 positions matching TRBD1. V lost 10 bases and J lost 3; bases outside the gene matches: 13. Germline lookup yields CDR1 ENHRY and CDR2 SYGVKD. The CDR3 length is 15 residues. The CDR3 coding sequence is TGTGCCACCCGGTTAGGGGGCTCTCTTACAGATACGCAGTATTTT. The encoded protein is CATRLGGSLTDTQYF.

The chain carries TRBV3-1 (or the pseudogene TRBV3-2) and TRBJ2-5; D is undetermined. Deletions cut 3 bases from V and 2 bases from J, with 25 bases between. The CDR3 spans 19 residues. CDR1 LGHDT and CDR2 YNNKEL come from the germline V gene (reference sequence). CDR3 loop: CASSHAPNYFPSIQETQYF. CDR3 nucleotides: TGTGCCAGCAGCCACGCTCCCAATTACTTCCCTTCTATACAAGAGACCCAGTACTTC.

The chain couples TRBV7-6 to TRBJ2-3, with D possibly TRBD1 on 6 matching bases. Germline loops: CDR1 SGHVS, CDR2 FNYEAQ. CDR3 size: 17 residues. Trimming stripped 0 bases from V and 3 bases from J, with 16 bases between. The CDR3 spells CASSLAATADSTDTQYF. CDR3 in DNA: TGTGCCAGCAGCTTAGCAGCCACAGCGGACAGTACAGATACGCAGTATTTT.